This T cell receptor (beta chain) was obtained from a study of T cell clonality in common variable immunodeficiency. General study points: CVID subjects shared fewer TCRbeta clones than healthy controls did. TCRbeta clonality was increased in CVID versus healthy controls.

This clone was counted at least ten times. What it binds is not known. The CDR3 is cut off 3 residues early in the read; its end comes from the germline J gene. V was clipped by 8 bases and J by 3 bases; unmatched bases: 9. Germline CDR1 reads LNHDA; CDR2 reads SQIVND (reference sequence). The CDR3 totals 15 residues. Control and CVID samples contributed equal amounts of genomic DNA. Generated by immunoSEQ multiplex PCR, the TCRdb table keeps only in-frame clones and is missing some. The specimen has 35,000 or so clones, none found just once. The sequenced sample was peripheral blood mononuclear cells. This chain links TRBV19 with TRBJ2-2; 7 nucleotides align to TRBD2. The source is a person aged 18 to 69 in good health. The CDR3 protein is CASSVLAEYTGELFF. CDR3 bases read: TGTGCCAGTTCAGTTCTAGCGGAGTACACCGGGGAG.